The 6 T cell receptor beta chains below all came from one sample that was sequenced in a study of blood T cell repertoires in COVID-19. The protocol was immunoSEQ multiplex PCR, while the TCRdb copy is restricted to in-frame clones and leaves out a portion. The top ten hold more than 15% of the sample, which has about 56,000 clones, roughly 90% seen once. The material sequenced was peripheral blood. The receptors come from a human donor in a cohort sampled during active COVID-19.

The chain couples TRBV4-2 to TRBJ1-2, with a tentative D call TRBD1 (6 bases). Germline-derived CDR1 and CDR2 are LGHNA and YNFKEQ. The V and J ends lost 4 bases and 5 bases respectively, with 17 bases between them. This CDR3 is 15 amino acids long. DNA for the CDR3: TGTGCCAGCAGCCGAGGGGACACCGGATCTTATGGCTACACCTTC. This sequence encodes CASSRGDTGSYGYTF.

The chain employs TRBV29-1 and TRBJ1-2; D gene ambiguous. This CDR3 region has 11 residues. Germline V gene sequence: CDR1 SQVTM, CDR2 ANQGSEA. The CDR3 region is CSTETNYGYTF. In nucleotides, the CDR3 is TGCTCGACGGAGACTAACTATGGCTACACCTTC.

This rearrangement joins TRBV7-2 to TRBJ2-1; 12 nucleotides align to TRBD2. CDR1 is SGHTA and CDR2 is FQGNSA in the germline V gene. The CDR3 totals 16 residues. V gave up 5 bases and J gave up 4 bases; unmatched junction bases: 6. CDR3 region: CASSTRTSGVYNEQFF. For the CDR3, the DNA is TGTGCCAGCAGCACCAGGACTAGCGGGGTGTACAATGAGCAGTTCTTC. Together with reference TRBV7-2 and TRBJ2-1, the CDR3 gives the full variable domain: GAGVSQSPSNKVTEKGKDVELRCDPISGHTALYWYRQSLGQGLEFLIYFQGNSAPDKSGLPSDRFSAERTGGSVSTLTIQRTQQEDSAVYLCASSTRTSGVYNEQFFGPGTRLTVL.

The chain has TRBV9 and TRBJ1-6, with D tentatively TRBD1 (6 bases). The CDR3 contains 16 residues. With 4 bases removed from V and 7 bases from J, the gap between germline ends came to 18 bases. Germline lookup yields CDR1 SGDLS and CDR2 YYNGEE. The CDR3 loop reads CASSPRITGMNSPLHF. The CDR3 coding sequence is TGTGCCAGCAGCCCGAGGATCACAGGGATGAATTCACCCCTCCACTTT. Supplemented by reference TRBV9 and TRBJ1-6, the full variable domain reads DSGVTQTPKHLITATGQRVTLRCSPRSGDLSVYWYQQSLDQGLQFLIQYYNGEERAKGNILERFSAQQFPDLHSELNLSSLELGDSALYFCASSPRITGMNSPLHFGNGTRLTVT.

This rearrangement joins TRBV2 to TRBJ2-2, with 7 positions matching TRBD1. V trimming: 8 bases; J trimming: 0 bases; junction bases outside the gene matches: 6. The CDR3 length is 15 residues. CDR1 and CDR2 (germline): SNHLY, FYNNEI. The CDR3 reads CASGRTGSNTGELFF. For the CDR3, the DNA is TGTGCCAGCGGCCGGACAGGCTCGAACACCGGGGAGCTGTTTTTT.

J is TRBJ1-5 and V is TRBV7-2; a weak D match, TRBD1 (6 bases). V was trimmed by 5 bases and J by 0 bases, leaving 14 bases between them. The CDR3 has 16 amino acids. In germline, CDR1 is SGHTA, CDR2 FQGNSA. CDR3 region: CASSTTGTSSNQPQHF. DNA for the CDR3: TGTGCCAGCAGCACGACCGGGACATCTAGCAATCAGCCCCAGCATTTT.